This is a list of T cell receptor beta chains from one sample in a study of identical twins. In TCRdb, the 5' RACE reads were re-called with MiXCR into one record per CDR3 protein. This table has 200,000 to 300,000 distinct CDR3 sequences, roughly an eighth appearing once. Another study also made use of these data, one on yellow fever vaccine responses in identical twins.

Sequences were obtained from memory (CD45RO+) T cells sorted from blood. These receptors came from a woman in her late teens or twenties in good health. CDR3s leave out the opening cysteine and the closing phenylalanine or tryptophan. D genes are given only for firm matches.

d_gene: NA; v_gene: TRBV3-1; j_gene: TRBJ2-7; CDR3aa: ASSQVGGPEQY
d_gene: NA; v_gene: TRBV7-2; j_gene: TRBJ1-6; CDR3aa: ASSSPAANSPLH
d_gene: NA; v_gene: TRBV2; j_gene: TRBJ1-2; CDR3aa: ASSDTLSYGYT
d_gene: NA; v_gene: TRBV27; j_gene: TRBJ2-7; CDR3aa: ASSSGDIVGQY
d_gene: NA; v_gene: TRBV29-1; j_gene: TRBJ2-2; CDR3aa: SVKEAYTGELF
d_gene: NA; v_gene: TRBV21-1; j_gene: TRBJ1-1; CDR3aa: ASSKALDTNTEAF
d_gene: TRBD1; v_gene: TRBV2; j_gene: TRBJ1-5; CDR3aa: ASRTGGEGQPQH
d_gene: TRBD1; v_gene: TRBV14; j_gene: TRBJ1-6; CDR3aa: ASSQLGQGGSPLH
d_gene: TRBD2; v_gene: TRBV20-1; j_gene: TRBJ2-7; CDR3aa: SASPASGWYEQY
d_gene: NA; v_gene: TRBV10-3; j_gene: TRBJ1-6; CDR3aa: ATFTGIEGSPLH
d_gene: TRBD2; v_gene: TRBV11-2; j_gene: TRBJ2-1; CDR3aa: ASSLEGRELYGNEQF
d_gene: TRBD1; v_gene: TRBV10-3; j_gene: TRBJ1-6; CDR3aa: AISIGTDNSPLH
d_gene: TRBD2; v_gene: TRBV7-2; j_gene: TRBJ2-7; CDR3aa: ASSLSTSGGRDEQY
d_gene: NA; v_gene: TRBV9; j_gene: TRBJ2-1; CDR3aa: ASSVGGVYSDEQF
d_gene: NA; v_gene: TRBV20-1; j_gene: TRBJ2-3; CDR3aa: SAISTGPDTQY
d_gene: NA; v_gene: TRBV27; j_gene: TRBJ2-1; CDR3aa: ASSGRGDRYNEQF
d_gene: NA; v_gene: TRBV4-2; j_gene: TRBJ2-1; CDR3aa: ASSQERQNYNEQF
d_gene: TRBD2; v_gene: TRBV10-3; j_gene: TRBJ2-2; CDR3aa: AISEKRELSTGELF
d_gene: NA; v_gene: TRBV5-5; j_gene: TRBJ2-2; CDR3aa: ASSRDTNTGELF
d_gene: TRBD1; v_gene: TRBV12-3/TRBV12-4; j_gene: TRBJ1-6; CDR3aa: ASSLGQALNSPLH
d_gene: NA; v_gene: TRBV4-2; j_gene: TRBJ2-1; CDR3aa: ASSQVASSTDEQF
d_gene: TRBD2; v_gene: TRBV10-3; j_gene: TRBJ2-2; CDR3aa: ATRLAGNTGELF
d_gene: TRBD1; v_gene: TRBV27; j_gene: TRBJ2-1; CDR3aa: ATRGGGRYNEQF
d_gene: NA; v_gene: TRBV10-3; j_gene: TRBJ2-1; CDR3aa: AISLAGASSYNEQF
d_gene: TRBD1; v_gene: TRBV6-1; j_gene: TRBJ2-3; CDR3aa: ASRGTASTDTQY
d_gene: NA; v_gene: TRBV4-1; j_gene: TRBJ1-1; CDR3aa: ASSRRENTEAF
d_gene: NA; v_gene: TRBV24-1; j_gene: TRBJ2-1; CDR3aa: ATSALDRDYNEQF
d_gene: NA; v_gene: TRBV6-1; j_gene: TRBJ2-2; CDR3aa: AIDAGARNTGELF
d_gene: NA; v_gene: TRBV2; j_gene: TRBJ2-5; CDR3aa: ASTGRGGPAETQY
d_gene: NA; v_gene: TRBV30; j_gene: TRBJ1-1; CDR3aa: AWSRPGAEAF
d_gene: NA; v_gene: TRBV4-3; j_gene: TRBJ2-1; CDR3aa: ASSQEGSYSSSYNEQF
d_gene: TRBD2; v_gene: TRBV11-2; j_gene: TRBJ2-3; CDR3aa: ASSLVGGRASRDTQY
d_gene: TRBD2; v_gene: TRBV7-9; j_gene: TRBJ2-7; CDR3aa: ASSSIAGAYEQY
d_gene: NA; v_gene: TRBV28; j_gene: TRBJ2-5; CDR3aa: ASSSHRLEEETQY
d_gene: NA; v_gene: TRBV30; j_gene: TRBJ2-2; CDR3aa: AWSLRPGELF
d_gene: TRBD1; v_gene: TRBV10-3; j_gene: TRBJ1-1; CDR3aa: AISDYLTGIGTEAF
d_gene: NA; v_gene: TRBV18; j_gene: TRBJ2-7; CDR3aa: ASSGPRTKEQY
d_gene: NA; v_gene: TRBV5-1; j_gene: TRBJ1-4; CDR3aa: ASSLEGNGNEKLF
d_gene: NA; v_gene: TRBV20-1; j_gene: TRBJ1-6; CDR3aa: SAKGGSYNSPLH
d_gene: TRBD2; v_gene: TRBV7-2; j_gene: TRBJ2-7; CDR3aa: ASSTAAGEAYEQY
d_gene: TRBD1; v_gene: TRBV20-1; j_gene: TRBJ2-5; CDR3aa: SATDRGGWETQY
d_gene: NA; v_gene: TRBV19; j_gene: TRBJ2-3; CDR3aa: ASSIADTQY
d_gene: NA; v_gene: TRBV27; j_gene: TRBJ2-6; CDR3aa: ASSWVDSGANVLT
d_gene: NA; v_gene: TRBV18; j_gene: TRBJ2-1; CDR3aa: ASSPSAGENEQF
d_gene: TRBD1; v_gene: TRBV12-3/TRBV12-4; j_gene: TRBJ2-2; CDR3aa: ASSPRTGRTGELF
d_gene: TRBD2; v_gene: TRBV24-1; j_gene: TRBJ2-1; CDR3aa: ATNKGGESGTSGRGNEQF
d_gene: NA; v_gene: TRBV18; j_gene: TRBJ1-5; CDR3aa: ASSPVGGQPQH
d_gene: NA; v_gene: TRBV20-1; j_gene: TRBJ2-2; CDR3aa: SARDLRGGAGELF
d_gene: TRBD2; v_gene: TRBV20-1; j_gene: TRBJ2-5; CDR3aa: SQTSLETQY
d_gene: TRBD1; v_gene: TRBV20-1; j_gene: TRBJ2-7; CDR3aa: SASTPERGLYEQY
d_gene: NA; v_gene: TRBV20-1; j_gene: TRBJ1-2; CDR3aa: SARKVVVYGYT
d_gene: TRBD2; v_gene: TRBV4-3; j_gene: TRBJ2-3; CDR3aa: ASSQIAGGGDTQY
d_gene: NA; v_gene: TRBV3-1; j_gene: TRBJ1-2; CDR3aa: ASSQYGTLGYT